The T cell receptor (beta chain) under discussion was sequenced for a study of T cell repertoires in cytomegalovirus infection (dated by TCRdb to about 2019). For the wider study: Peptide stimulations targeted recently identified HLA-C-restricted CMV epitopes, whose presentation resists viral immunomodulation, together with well-studied HLA-B-restricted epitopes. Donor HLA type was relevant to the analysis, because carriage of CMV infection together with the matching HLA type was indicated by public TCR beta signatures. General conclusions and limits of the study: The ex vivo response was dominated by HLA-C-restricted CMV-specific TCR beta clonotypes, which also provided the single most frequent clonotype in two of eight donors. Cumulative frequency of public TCR beta family members discriminated carriers of CMV infection plus the relevant HLA type in this cohort and an independent roughly 330-donor cohort.

Inclusive of the bounding cysteine and phenylalanine, the CDR3 is 14 residues long. Only CDR3 DNA remains: 42 bases, in frame from the first base. The germline V gene yields SGHTA for CDR1 and FQGNSA for CDR2. Deletion took 1 base off V and 5 bases off J, with a span of 9 bases between the germline ends. The sample's treatment or condition label, decoded: in vitro stimulation with specific CMV peptide epitopes to enrich CMV-specific T cells. This clonotype was recorded many times. Which antigen it targets is not known. No per-base quality is available; no much larger clone lies one base away. The listed sequencing device is Illumina HiSeq 1500. TCRdb redid the processing of the public reads, applying fastp at Q25 and MiXCR, and retained in-frame beta chains. Entries that share a CDR3 protein sequence are merged under the most common genes and DNA. This sample gives fewer than 1,000,000 distinct CDR3 sequences in total; approximately 30% of them show up just once. The ten biggest clones cover 13% of the sample.

The TCR sequence derives from a human donor in good health (CMV status not recorded). Some clones in this sample may be carry-over from other donors' samples. The chain was built from TRBV7-2 and TRBJ1-5, with the D gene too uncertain to name. Specimen: cultured CD8+ T cells from PBMCs, collected from culture after CMV antigen stimulation. The encoded CDR3 is CASSLGRGYQPQHF. Here is the DNA: TGTGCCAGCAGCTTAGGACGAGGTTATCAGCCCCAGCATTTT. Reference TRBV7-2 and TRBJ1-5 proteins supply the regions before and after the CDR3; the full variable domain is: GAGVSQSPSNKVTEKGKDVELRCDPISGHTALYWYRQSLGQGLEFLIYFQGNSAPDKSGLPSDRFSAERTGGSVSTLTIQRTQQEDSAVYLCASSLGRGYQPQHFGDGTRLSIL.